Below, 4 T cell receptor beta chains from the same sample are listed, as sequenced in a study of cytotoxic CD8 clonotypes in ibrutinib-treated CLL (dated by TCRdb to 2020 to 2022). Library preparation used the immunoSEQ multiplex PCR assay. As stored in TCRdb, this immuneACCESS dataset retains in-frame rearrangements with V and J assigned. A fraction of the clones does not appear; measured against another copy, unresolved V genes explain less than half of the discrepancy, and the remainder lacks a known reason. This sample is represented by about 140,000 clones; around 81% of them were singletons. About 7.6% of the sample is taken by the ten largest. The sequencing here drew on PBMCs, taken after 36 months of ibrutinib treatment. The receptors here all came from a human donor with chronic lymphocytic leukemia.

The rearrangement links TRBV5-1 to TRBJ2-2; D is possibly TRBD1 (5 bases). The V end lost 0 bases, the J end lost 7 bases, and 13 bases lay between the germline ends. This CDR3 region has 15 residues. Per the germline V gene, CDR1 is SGHRS and CDR2 is YFSETQ. For the CDR3, the DNA is TGCGCCAGCAGCTTGGCCCGGCAGGGCTACGGGGAGCTGTTTTTT. It yields the protein CASSLARQGYGELFF.

The J gene is TRBJ2-1, the V gene TRBV2, with D perhaps assigned TRBD1 or TRBD2 (6 bases each). The CDR3 spans 11 residues. V was trimmed by 6 bases and J by 10 bases, leaving 10 bases between them. The V gene's germline CDR1 is SNHLY and CDR2 FYNNEI. The DNA of the CDR3 is TGTGCCAGCAGCCCGGGGGCAGAGCAGTTCTTC. This encodes CASSPGAEQFF.

This rearrangement joins TRBV5-1 to TRBJ2-1, with 12 bases matching TRBD2. The CDR3 length is 17 residues. The V and J ends lost 4 bases and 5 bases, in that order; junction bases with no gene match: 10. Germline V gives CDR1 SGHRS, CDR2 YFSETQ. CDR3 sequence (DNA): TGCGCCAGCAGCCCACGATCGACTAGCGGGAGAGACAATGAGCAGTTCTTC. Protein: CASSPRSTSGRDNEQFF.

The chain joins TRBV28 to TRBJ1-5; tentatively, D is TRBD1 (5 bases). This CDR3 comprises 14 residues. Looked up from germline, CDR1 is MDHEN and CDR2 is SYDVKM. Trimming cost V 6 bases and J 3 bases, with 12 bases left between them. The CDR3 coding sequence is TGTGCCAGCAGCAAGGGGAGATACAATCAGCCCCAGCATTTT. It encodes CASSKGRYNQPQHF. Based on the CDR3 plus reference TRBV28 and TRBJ1-5, the full variable domain is DVKVTQSSRYLVKRTGEKVFLECVQDMDHENMFWYRQDPGLGLRLIYFSYDVKMKEKGDIPEGYSVSREKKERFSLILESASTNQTSMYLCASSKGRYNQPQHFGDGTRLSIL.